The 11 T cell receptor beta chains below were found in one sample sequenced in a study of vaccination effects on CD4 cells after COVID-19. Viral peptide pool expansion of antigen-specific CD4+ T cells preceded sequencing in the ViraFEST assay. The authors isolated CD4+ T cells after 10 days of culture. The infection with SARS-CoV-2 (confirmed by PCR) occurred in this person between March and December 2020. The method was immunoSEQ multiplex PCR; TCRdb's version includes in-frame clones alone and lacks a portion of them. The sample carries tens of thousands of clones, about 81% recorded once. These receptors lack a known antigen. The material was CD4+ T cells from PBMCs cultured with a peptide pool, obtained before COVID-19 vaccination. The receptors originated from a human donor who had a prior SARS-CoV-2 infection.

CDR3 loop: CASSYYRVDGYTF. The CDR3 DNA reads as TGTGCCAGCAGTTACTACAGGGTAGATGGCTACACCTTC. The chain recombines TRBV6-6 with TRBJ1-2, with a possible D match to TRBD1 (6 bases). V lost 1 base and J lost 6, with 9 bases in between. Looked up from germline, CDR1 is MNHNY and CDR2 is SVGAGI (reference sequence). The CDR3 contains 13 residues.

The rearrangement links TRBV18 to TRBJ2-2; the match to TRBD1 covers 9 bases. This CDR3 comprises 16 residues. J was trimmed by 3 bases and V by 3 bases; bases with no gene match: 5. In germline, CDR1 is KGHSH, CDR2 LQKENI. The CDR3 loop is CASSPPGQGDTGELFF. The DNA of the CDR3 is TGTGCCAGCTCACCCCCGGGACAGGGTGACACCGGGGAGCTGTTTTTT.

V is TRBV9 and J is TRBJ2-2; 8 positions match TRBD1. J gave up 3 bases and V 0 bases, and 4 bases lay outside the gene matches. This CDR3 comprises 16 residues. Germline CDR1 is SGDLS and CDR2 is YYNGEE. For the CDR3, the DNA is TGTGCCAGCAGCGTAGGGCAGGGGGCGTACACCGGGGAGCTGTTTTTT. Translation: CASSVGQGAYTGELFF.

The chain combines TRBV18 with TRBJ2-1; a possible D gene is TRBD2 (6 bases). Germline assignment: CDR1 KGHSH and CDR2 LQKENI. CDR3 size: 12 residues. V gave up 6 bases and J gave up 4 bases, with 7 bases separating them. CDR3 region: CASSGGYNEQFF. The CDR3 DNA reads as TGTGCCAGCTCGGGGGGATACAATGAGCAGTTCTTC.

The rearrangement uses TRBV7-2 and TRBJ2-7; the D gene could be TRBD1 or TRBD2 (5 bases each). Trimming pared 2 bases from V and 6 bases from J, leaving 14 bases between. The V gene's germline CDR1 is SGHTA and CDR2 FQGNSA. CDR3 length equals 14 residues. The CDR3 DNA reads TGTGCCAGCAGCTTACCGGGACCCAACCCCGAGCAGTACTTC. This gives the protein CASSLPGPNPEQYF.

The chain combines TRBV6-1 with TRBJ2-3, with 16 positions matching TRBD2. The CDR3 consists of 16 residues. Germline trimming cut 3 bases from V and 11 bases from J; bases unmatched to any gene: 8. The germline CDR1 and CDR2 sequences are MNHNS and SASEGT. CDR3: CASSDTGLAGGGRQYF. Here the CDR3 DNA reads TGTGCCAGCAGTGATACGGGACTAGCGGGGGGGGGCAGGCAGTATTTT.

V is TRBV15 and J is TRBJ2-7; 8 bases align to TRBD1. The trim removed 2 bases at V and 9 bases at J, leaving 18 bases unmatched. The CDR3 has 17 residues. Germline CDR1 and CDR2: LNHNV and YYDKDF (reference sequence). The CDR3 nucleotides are TGTGCCACCAGCAGACGTCAAGGCGGGACAGGAGCCCATGGGCAGTACTTC. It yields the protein CATSRRQGGTGAHGQYF.

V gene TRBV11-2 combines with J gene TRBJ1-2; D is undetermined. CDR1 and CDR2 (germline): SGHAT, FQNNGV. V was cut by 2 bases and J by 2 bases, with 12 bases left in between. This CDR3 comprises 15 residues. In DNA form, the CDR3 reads TGTGCCAGCAGCTTAAATGTTCTGTGGAACTATGGCTACACCTTC. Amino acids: CASSLNVLWNYGYTF.

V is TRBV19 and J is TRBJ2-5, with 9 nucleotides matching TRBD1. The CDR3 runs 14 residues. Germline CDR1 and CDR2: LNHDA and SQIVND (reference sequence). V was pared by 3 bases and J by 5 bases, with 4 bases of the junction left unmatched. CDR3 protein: CASSIHRGRETQYF. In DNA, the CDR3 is TGTGCCAGTAGTATCCACAGGGGGCGCGAGACCCAGTACTTC.

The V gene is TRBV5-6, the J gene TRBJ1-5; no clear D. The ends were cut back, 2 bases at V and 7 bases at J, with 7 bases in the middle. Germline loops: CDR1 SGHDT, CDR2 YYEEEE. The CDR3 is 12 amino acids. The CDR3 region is CASSFLEQPQHF. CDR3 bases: TGTGCCAGCAGCTTTTTGGAACAGCCCCAGCATTTT.

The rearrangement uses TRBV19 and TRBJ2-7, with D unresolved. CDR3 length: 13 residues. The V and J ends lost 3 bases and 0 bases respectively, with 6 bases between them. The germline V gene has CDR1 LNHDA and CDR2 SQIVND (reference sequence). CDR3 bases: TGTGCCAGTAGTATTCAGAGCTCCTACGAGCAGTACTTC. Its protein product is CASSIQSSYEQYF.